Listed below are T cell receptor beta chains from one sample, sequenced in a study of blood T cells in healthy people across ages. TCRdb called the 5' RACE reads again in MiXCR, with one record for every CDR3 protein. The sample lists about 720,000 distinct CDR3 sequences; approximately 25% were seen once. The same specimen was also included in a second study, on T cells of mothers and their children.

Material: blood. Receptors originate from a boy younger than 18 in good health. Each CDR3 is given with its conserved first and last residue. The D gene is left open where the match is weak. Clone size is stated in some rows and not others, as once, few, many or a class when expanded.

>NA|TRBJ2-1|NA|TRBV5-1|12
TGCTCCAGCCCTCCCTTGGGGAATGAGCAGTTCTTC
CSSPPLGNEQFF
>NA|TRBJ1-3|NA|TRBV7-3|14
TGTGCCAGCAGCTTAAGTACCTCTGGAAACACCATATATTTT
CASSLSTSGNTIYF
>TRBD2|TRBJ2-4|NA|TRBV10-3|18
TGTGCCATCAGTCCCCAGGGGAGGGTAGCGGGAGAGGAAAACATTCAGTACTTC
CAISPQGRVAGEENIQYF
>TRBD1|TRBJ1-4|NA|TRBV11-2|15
TGTGCCAGCAACCTTCCGACAGGGTCCGATGAAAAACTGTTTTTT
CASNLPTGSDEKLFF
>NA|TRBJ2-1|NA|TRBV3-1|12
TGTGCCAGCAGGAGACTGGGTGAGGAGCAGTTCTTC
CASRRLGEEQFF
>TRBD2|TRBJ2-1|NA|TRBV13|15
TGTGCCAGCAGCTTTTTATTAGCGGGTTACAATGAGCAGTTCTTC
CASSFLLAGYNEQFF
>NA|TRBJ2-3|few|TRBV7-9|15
TGTGCCAGCAGCTTAGATTTGTGGAGCACAGATACGCAGTATTTT
CASSLDLWSTDTQYF
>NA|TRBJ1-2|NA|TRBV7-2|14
TGTGCCAGCAGCTTAGATCCCCCAGCGGGTGGCTACACCTTC
CASSLDPPAGGYTF
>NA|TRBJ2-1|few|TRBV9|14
TGTGCCAGCAGCGTAGTGGGGGAGCCCATTGAGCAGTTCTTC
CASSVVGEPIEQFF
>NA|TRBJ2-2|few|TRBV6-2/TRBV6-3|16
TGTGCCAGCAGTTTGGCCCCCGGCAGCAACACCGGGGAGCTGTTTTTT
CASSLAPGSNTGELFF
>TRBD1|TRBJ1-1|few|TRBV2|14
TGTGCCAGCAGTCGGACAGGGGCGAACACTGAAGCTTTCTTT
CASSRTGANTEAFF
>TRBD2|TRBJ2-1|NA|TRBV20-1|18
TGCAGTGCTAGAGAACCGGGACTAGCGCTTGGCTCCTACAATGAGCAGTTCTTC
CSAREPGLALGSYNEQFF
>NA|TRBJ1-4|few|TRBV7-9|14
TGTGCCAGCAGCTCCCCCGGCCTGAATGAAAAACTGTTTTTT
CASSSPGLNEKLFF
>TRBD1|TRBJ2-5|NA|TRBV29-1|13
TGCAGCGTCGGGACAGGGGTGGGAGAGACCCAGTACTTC
CSVGTGVGETQYF
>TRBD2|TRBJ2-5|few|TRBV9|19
TGTGCCAGCAGCGTTAACATCTACAATAGCGGGCCAGATCAAGAGACCCAGTACTTC
CASSVNIYNSGPDQETQYF
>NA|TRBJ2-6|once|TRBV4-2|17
TGTGCCAGCAGCCAGGGGGACCACAGCTCTGGGGCCAACGTCCTGACTTTC
CASSQGDHSSGANVLTF